The 3 T cell receptor beta chains listed next were all sequenced from one sample in a study of shared clonotypes between healthy human individuals. The table came from immunoSEQ multiplex PCR; TCRdb's copy has only in-frame clones and leaves some out. The data show about 730,000 clones, 72% seen once. The specimen was memory CD4+ T cells sorted from blood. The subset here: CD45RA-negative fraction. Receptor source: a woman aged 25 to 39 in good health.

The gene calls are TRBV27 and TRBJ1-1; D might be TRBD1 (5 bases). The V end lost 5 bases, the J end lost 7 bases, and 11 bases lay between the germline ends. This CDR3 spans 12 amino acids. Germline-derived CDR1 and CDR2 are MNHEY and SMNVEV (reference sequence). The CDR3 here is CASSRKGYEAFF. As DNA, the CDR3 is TGTGCCAGCAGTCGGAAGGGGTATGAAGCTTTCTTT.

The sample holds a few counts of this clone. For the CDR3, the DNA is TGTGCCAGCAGTGAAACAGGCACTGAAGCTTTCTTT. Translation gives CASSETGTEAFF. The chain uses TRBV6-1 and TRBJ1-1; D possibly corresponds to TRBD1 (5 bases). Trimming cost V 2 bases and J 4 bases, with 5 bases left between them. The CDR3 is 12 amino acids. Germline assignment: CDR1 MNHNS and CDR2 SASEGT.

This clone showed up just a few times. The chain carries TRBV2 and TRBJ2-7; 14 bases line up with TRBD2. The V segment lost 9 bases and the J segment 4 bases; nucleotides outside the gene matches: 2. This CDR3 spans 13 amino acids. Germline loops: CDR1 SNHLY, CDR2 FYNNEI. CDR3 sequence: CASGTSGSYEQYF. The CDR3, as DNA: TGTGCCAGTGGGACTAGCGGGAGTTACGAGCAGTACTTC.